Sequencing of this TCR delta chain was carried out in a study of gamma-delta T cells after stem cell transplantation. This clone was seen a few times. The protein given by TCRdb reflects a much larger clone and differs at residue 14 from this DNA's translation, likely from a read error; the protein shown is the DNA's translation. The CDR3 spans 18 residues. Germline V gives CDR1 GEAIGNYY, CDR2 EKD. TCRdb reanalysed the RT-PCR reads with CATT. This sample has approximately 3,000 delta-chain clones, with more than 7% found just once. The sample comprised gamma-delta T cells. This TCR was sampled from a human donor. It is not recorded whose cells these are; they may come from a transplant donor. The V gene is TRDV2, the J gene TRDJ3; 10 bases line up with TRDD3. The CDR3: CACDTWGDTSWDTQQMFF. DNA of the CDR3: TGTGCCTGTGACACCTGGGGGGATACGTCCTGGGACACCCAACAGATGTTTTTC.